This record looks at one T cell receptor (beta chain) sequence and its context. These data come from a study of blood T cell repertoires in COVID-19. Study-wide background: Samples came from the United States, Italy and Spain, spanning acute and convalescent COVID-19.

Sequencing used immunoSEQ multiplex PCR; TCRdb keeps in-frame clones, though not all of them. The repertoire holds some 96,000 clones, with approximately 82% as singletons. The sequence was obtained from a human donor in a cohort sampled during active COVID-19. The sequenced material came from peripheral blood.

The DNA for the CDR3 is TGTGCCATCAGCAGACAGGCAGACGTTTCAGGCTACACCTTC. It specifies CAISRQADVSGYTF. The chain couples TRBV10-3 to TRBJ1-2; a weak D match, TRBD1 (6 bases). Trimming stripped 6 bases from V and 8 bases from J, with 19 bases between. The germline V gene encodes CDR1 ENHRY and CDR2 SYGVKD. The CDR3 has 14 amino acids.